This TCR beta chain was retrieved from a study of regulatory T cells in long-lasting Graves disease. The overall study: With positive TSH receptor antibodies and over 5 years of antithyroid drugs, Graves' disease was considered persistent. Study-level points and caveats: Persistent disease preferred TRBV28, TRBJ1-2 and TRBJ2-5; new disease, TRBV20-1 and TRBJ2-1. Those with persistent disease had in common more public clonotypes (about 2,700) than new patients (approximately 890). TCR diversity was lower in persistent Graves' patients than in newly diagnosed ones.

The germline CDR1 and CDR2 sequences are GTSNPN and SVGIG (reference sequence). The ends were cut back, 2 bases at V and 1 base at J, with 14 bases in the middle. CDR3 length equals 15 residues. Sequencing libraries for TCR beta were prepared with iRepertoire HTBI primers and Arm-PCR of CDR3 regions. TCRdb re-called the multiplex PCR reads with MiXCR, one entry per CDR3 protein. The sample consists of approximately 400,000 distinct CDR3 sequences, about a quarter of them appearing once. A word on this clonotype: Its antigen is still unknown.

Documented time point: persistent/refractory GD, antithyroid drugs over 5 years with positive TRAb. RNA extracted from PBMCs served as the sequencing template. The TCR was taken from a female donor with Graves disease. Source: peripheral blood mononuclear cells (PBMCs), taken when the disease was refractory, from a patient treated with antithyroid drugs. This chain joins TRBV30 and TRBJ2-5; D gene ambiguous. The CDR3 nucleotides read TGTGCCTGGAGTCCGATAGGTTTTCCCCAAGAGACCCAGTACTTC. Its translation is CAWSPIGFPQETQYF.